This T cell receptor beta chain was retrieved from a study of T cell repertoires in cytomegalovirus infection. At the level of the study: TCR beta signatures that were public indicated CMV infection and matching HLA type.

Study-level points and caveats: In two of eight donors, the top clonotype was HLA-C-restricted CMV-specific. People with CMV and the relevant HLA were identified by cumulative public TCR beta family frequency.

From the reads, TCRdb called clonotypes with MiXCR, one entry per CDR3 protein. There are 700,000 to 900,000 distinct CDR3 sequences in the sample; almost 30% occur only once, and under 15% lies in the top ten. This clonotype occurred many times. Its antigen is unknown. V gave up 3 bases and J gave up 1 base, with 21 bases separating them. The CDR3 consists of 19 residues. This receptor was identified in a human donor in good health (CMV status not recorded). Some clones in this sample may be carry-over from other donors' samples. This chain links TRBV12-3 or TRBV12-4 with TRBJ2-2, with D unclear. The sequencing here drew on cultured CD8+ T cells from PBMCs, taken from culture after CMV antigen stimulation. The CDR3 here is CASSFLVMAPKVNTGELFF. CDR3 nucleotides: TGTGCCAGCAGTTTTCTAGTAATGGCCCCTAAAGTGAACACCGGGGAGCTGTTTTTT.